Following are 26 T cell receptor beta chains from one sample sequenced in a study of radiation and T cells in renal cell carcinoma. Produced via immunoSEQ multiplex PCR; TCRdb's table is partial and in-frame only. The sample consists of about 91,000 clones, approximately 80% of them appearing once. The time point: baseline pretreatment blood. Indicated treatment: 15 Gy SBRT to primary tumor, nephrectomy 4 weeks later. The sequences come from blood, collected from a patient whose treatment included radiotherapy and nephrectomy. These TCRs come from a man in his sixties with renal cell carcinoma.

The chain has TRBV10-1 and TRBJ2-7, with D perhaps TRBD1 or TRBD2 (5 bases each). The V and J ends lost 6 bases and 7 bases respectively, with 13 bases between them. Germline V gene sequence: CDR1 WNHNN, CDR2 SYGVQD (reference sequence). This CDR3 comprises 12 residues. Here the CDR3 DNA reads TGCGCCAGCAGCGGGGCAAGAGGGGAGCAGTACTTC. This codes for CASSGARGEQYF.

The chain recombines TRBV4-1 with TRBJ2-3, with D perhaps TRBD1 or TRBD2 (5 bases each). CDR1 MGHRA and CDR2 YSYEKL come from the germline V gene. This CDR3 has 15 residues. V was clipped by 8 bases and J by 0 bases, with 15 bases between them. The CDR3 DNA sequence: TGCGCCAGCGCACGAGGGGCCCCTAGCACAGATACGCAGTATTTT. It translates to CASARGAPSTDTQYF.

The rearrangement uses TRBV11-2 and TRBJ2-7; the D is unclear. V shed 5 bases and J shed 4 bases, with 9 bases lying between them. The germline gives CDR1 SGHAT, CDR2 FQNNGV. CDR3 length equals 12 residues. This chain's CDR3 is CASSPGPYEQYF. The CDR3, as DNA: TGTGCCAGCAGCCCGGGCCCATACGAGCAGTACTTC. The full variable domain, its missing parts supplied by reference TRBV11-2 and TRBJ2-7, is EAGVAQSPRYKIIEKRQSVAFWCNPISGHATLYWYQQILGQGPKLLIQFQNNGVVDDSQLPKDRFSAERLKGVDSTLKIQPAKLEDSAVYLCASSPGPYEQYFGPGTRLTVT.

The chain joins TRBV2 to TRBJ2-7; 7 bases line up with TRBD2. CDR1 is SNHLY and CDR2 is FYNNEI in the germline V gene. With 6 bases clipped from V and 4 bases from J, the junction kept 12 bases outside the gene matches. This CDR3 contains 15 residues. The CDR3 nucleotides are TGTGCCAGCAGCGCACGGCGGGAGAGTAGATACGAGCAGTACTTC. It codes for CASSARRESRYEQYF.

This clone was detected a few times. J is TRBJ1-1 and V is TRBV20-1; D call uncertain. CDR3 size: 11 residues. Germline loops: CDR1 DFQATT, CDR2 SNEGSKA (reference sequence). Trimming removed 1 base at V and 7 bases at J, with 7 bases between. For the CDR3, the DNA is TGCAGTGCTAGAGTGTACCGTGAAGCTTTCTTT. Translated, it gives CSARVYREAFF.

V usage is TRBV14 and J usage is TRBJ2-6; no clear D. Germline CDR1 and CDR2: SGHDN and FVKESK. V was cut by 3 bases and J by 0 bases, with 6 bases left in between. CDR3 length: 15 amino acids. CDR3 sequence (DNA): TGTGCCAGCAGCCAGTTAGCCTCTGGGGCCAACGTCCTGACTTTC. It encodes CASSQLASGANVLTF.

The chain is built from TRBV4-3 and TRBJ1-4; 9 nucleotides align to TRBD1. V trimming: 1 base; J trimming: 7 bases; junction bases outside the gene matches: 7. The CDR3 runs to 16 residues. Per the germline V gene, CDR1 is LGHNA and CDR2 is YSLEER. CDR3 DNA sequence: TGCGCCAGCAGCCAAGGGGGGGGGACAGGGACTGAAAAACTGTTTTTT. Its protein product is CASSQGGGTGTEKLFF.

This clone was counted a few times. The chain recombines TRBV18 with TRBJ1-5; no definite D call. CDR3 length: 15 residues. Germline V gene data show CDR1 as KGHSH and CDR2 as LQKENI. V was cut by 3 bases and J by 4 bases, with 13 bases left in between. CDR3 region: CASSPRDGRNQPQHF. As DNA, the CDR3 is TGTGCCAGCTCACCTCGGGATGGCCGAAATCAGCCCCAGCATTTT.

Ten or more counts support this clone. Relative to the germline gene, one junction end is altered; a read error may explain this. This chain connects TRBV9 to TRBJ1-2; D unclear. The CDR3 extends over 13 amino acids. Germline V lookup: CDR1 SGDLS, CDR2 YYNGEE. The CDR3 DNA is TGTGCCAGCAGTGTAGTCCCACTGGGGGGCTACACCTTC. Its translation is CASSVVPLGGYTF.

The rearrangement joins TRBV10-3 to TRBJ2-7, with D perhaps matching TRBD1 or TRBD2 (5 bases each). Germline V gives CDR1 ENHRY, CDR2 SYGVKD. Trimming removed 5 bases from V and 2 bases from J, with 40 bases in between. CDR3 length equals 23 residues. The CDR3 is CAISPSPLTELANRSGLAYEQYF. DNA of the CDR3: TGTGCCATCAGTCCCTCCCCACTGACAGAGTTAGCGAACCGGTCGGGCTTGGCCTACGAGCAGTACTTC.

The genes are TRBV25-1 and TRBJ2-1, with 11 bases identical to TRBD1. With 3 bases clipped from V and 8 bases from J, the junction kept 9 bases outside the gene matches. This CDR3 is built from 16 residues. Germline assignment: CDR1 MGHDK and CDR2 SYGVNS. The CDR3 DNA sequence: TGTGCCAGCAGTGAGGTCGGGACAGGGGGTCGGGATGAGCAGTTCTTC. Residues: CASSEVGTGGRDEQFF.

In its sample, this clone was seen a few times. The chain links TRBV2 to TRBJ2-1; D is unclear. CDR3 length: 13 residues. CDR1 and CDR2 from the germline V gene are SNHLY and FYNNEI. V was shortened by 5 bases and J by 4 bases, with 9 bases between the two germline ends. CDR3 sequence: CASSSDTYNEQFF. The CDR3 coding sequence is TGTGCCAGCAGTAGTGACACTTACAATGAGCAGTTCTTC.

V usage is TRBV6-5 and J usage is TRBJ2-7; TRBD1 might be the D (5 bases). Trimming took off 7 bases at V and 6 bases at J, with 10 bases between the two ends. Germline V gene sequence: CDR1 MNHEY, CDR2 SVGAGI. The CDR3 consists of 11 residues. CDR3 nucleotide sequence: TGTGCCAGCAAAAAGGGGCCCGAGCAGTACTTC. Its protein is CASKKGPEQYF.

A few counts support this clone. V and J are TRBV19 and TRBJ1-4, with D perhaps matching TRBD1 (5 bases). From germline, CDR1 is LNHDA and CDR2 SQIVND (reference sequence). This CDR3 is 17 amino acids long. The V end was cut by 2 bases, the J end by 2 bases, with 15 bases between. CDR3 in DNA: TGTGCCAGTAGTATATCCCGCGGGGGAAGCACTAATGAAAAACTGTTTTTT. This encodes CASSISRGGSTNEKLFF.

CDR3 protein: CASSGREATEAFF. The CDR3 region has the DNA TGTGCCAGCAGTGGCAGGGAGGCCACTGAAGCTTTCTTT. The rearrangement joins TRBV27 to TRBJ1-1; the D gene is possibly TRBD1 (5 bases). CDR3 length equals 13 residues. Germline V lookup: CDR1 MNHEY, CDR2 SMNVEV (reference sequence). Trimming shortened V by 5 bases and J by 4 bases, and 11 bases separated the two germline ends.

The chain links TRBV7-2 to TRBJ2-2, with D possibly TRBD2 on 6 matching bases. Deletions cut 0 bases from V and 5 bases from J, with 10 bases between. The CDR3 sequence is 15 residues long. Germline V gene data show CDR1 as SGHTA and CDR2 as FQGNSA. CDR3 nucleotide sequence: TGTGCCAGCAGCTTAGCCGGGAGAACGACCGGGGAGCTGTTTTTT. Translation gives CASSLAGRTTGELFF.

The CDR3 sequence is CASSYSNSANYGYTF. The CDR3 DNA reads TGTGCCAGCAGTTACTCGAACTCCGCTAACTATGGCTACACCTTC. The chain is built from TRBV6-5 and TRBJ1-2, with D hard to call. The CDR3 runs 15 residues. V was shortened by 0 bases and J by 0 bases, with 8 bases between the two germline ends. Germline assignment: CDR1 MNHEY and CDR2 SVGAGI.

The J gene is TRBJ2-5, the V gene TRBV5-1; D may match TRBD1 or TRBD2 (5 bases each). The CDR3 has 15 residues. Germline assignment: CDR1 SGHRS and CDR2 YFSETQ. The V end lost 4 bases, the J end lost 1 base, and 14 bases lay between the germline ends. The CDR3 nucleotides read TGCGCCAGCAGCGGAGGTACAGGTCTCCAAGAGACCCAGTACTTC. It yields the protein CASSGGTGLQETQYF. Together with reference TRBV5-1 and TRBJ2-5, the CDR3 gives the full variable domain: KAGVTQTPRYLIKTRGQQVTLSCSPISGHRSVSWYQQTPGQGLQFLFEYFSETQRNKGNFPGRFSGRQFSNSRSEMNVSTLELGDSALYLCASSGGTGLQETQYFGPGTRLLVL.

The CDR3 is CASSSDRPYTGELFF. CDR3 DNA: TGTGCCAGCAGTAGCGACAGGCCTTACACCGGGGAGCTGTTTTTT. The V gene is TRBV6-4, the J gene TRBJ2-2, with TRBD1 as a possible D gene (6 bases). Germline CDR1 and CDR2: MRHNA and SNTAGT. V was cut by 5 bases and J by 3 bases, with 13 bases left in between. CDR3 length: 15 residues.

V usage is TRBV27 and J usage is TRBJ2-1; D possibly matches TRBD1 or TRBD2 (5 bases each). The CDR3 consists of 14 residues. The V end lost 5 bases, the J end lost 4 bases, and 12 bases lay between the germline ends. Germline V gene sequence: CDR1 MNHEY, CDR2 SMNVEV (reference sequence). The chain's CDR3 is CASSHGAGYNEQFF. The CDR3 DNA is TGTGCCAGCAGTCACGGGGCCGGTTACAATGAGCAGTTCTTC.

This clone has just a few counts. The chain's CDR3 is CASSERASGNTGELFF. CDR3 in DNA: TGTGCCAGCAGCGAGCGTGCTAGCGGGAACACCGGGGAGCTGTTTTTT. This sequence joins TRBV6-4 and TRBJ2-2; 7 positions agree with TRBD2. Germline CDR1 MRHNA, CDR2 SNTAGT. The CDR3 covers 16 residues. The J segment lost 1 base and the V segment lost 6 bases, leaving 8 bases of the junction unmatched.

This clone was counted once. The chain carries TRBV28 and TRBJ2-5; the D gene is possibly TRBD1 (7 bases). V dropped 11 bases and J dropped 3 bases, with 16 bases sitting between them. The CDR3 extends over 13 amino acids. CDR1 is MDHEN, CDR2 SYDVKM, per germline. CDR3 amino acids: CAVRGQSEETQYF. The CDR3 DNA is TGTGCCGTGCGGGGACAGTCTGAAGAGACCCAGTACTTC.

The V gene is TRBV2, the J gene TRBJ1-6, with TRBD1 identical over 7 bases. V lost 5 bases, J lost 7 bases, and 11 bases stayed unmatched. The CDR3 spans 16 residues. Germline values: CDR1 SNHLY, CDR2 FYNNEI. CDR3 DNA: TGTGCCAGCAGTAGGGTAGGGGGCATCGAGAATTCACCCCTCCACTTT. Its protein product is CASSRVGGIENSPLHF.

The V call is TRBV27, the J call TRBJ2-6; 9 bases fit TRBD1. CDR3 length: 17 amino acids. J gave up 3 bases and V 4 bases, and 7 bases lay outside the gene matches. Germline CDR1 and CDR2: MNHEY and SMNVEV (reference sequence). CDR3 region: CASSWGQGVSGANVLTF. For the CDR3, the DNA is TGTGCCAGCAGTTGGGGACAGGGCGTGAGTGGGGCCAACGTCCTGACTTTC.

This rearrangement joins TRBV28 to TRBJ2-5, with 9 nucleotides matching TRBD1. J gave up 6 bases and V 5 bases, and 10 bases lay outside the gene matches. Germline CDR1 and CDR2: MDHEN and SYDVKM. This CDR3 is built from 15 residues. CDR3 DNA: TGTGCCAGCAGTCCTAGACAGGGGGTCGGGAAGACCCAGTACTTC. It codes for CASSPRQGVGKTQYF.

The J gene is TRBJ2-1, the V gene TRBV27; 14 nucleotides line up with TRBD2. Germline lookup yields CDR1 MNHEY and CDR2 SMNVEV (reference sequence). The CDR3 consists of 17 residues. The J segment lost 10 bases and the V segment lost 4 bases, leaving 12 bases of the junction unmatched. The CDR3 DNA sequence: TGTGCCAGCAGTTCCAATCTCGGACTAGCGGGAGGAAACGAGCAGTTCTTC. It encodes CASSSNLGLAGGNEQFF.